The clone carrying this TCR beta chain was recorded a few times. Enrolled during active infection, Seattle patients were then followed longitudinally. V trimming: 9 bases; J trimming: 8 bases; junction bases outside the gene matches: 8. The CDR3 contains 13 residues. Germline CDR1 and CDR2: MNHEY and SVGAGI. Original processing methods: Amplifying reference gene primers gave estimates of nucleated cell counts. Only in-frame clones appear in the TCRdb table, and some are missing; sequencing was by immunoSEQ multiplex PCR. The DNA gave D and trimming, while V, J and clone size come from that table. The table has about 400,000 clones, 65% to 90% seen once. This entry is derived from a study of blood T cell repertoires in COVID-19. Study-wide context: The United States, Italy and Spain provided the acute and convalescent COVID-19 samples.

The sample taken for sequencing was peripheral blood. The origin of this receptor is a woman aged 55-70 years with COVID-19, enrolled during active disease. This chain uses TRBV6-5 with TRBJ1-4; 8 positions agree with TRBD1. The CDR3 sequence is CASRTGFEEKLFF. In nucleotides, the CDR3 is TGTGCCAGTCGGACAGGGTTTGAAGAAAAACTGTTTTTT.